The clone carrying this T cell receptor beta chain was observed once. V lost 2 bases, J lost 7 bases, and 11 bases lay in between. CDR3 length: 14 residues. Germline CDR1 and CDR2: SGHTA and FQGNSA. The sample originates from a study of blood T cell repertoires in COVID-19. Whole-study context: In each case, the material was cDNA or gDNA derived from T cells, B-cell-depleted T cells, or PBMCs.

The method was immunoSEQ multiplex PCR; TCRdb's version includes in-frame clones alone and lacks a portion of them. Among a few hundred thousand clones, roughly 90% were seen once, and the ten largest hold 9.5%. The sample was PBMCs or T cells enriched from blood (not recorded which). This sequence originates from a woman in her forties who had recovered from COVID-19. The chain is built from TRBV7-2 and TRBJ1-4; D is unresolved. This CDR3 is CASSLYPPSEKLFF. Written as DNA, the CDR3 is TGTGCCAGCAGCTTATACCCCCCCAGTGAAAAACTGTTTTTT.